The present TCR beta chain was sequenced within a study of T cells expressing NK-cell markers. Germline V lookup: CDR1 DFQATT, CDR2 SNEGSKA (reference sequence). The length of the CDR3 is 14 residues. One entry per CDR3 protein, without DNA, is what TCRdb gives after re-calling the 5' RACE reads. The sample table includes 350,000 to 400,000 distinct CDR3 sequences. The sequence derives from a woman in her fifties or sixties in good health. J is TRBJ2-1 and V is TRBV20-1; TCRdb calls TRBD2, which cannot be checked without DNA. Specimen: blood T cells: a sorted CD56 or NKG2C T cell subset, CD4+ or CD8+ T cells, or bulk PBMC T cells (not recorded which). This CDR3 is CSAMGRLAVDEQFF.